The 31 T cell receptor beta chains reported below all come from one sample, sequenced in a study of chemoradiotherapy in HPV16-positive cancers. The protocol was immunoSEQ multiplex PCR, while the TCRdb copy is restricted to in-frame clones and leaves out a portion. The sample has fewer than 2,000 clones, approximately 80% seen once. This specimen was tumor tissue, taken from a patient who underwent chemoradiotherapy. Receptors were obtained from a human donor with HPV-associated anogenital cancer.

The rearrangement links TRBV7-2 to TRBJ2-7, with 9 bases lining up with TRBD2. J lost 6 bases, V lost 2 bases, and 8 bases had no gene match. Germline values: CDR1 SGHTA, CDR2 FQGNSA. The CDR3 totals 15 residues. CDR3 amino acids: CASSLRLAGTGEQYF. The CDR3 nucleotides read TGTGCCAGCAGCTTACGGCTAGCGGGGACGGGCGAGCAGTACTTC.

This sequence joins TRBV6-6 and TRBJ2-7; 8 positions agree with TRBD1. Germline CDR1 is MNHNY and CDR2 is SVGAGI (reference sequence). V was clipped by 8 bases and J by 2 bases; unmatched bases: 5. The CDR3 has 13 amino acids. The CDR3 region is CASGLDRAYEQYF. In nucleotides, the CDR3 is TGTGCCAGCGGTTTGGACAGGGCCTACGAGCAGTACTTC.

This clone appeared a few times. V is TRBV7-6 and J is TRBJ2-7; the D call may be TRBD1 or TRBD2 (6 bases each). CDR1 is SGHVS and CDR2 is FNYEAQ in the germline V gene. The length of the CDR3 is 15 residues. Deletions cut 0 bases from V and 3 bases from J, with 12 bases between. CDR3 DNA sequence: TGTGCCAGCAGCTTAGCGCGGGACACCATCTACGAGCAGTACTTC. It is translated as CASSLARDTIYEQYF.

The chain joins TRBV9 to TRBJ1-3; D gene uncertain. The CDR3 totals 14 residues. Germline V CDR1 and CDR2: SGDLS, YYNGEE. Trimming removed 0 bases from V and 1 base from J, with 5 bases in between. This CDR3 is CASSVATSGNTIYF. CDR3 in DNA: TGTGCCAGCAGCGTAGCGACTTCTGGAAACACCATATATTTT.

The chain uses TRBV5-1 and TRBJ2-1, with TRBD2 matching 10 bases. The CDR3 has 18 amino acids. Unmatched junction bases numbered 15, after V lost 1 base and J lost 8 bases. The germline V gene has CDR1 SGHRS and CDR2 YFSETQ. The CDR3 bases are TGCGCCAGCAGCTTGTTACCGCCTGCTAGCGGGAGTTTGGATGAGCAGTTCTTC. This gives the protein CASSLLPPASGSLDEQFF.

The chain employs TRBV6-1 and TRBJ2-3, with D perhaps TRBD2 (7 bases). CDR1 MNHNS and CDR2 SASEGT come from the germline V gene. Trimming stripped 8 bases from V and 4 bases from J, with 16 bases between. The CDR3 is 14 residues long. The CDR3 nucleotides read TGTGCCAGCGGTTGGGGGGGCAAAGCAGATACGCAGTATTTT. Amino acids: CASGWGGKADTQYF.

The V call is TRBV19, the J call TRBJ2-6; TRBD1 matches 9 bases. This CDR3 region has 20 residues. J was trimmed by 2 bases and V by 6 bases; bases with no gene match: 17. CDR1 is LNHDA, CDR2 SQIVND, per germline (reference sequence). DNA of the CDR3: TGTGCCAGTAGCCCCTCCCTCGGGGGACAGGGTTTTACTGGGGCCAACGTCCTGACTTTC. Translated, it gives CASSPSLGGQGFTGANVLTF.

The CDR3 sequence is CAISESMNTEAFF. The DNA of the CDR3 is TGTGCCATCAGTGAGTCTATGAACACTGAAGCTTTCTTT. V usage is TRBV10-3 and J usage is TRBJ1-1; D is unclear. Between the trimmed V and J ends, which lost 0 bases and 0 bases, there was a span of 2 bases. The germline V gene encodes CDR1 ENHRY and CDR2 SYGVKD. The CDR3 runs 13 residues.

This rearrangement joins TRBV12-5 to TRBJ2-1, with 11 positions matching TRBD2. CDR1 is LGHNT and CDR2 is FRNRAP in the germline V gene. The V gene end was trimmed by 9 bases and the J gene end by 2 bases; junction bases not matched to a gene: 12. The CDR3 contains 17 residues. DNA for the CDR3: TGTGCTAGCGCCCCGACCCTGACTAGCGGGACCTACAATGAGCAGTTCTTC. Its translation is CASAPTLTSGTYNEQFF.

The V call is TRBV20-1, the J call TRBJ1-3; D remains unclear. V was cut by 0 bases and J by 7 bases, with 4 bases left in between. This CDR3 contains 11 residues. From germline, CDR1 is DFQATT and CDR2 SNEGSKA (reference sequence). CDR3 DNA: TGCAGTGCTAGAGATCCGAACACCATATATTTT. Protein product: CSARDPNTIYF.

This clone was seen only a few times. The CDR3 reads CASRAGTSTDTQYF. The CDR3 DNA reads as TGTGCCAGCCGTGCGGGAACTAGCACAGATACGCAGTATTTT. The V call is TRBV28, the J call TRBJ2-3; perhaps TRBD2 as D (6 bases). CDR1 MDHEN and CDR2 SYDVKM come from the germline V gene. Between the trimmed V and J ends, which lost 8 bases and 0 bases, there was a span of 12 bases. The CDR3 is 14 amino acids. The full variable domain, its missing parts supplied by reference TRBV28 and TRBJ2-3, is DVKVTQSSRYLVKRTGEKVFLECVQDMDHENMFWYRQDPGLGLRLIYFSYDVKMKEKGDIPEGYSVSREKKERFSLILESASTNQTSMYLCASRAGTSTDTQYFGPGTRLTVL.

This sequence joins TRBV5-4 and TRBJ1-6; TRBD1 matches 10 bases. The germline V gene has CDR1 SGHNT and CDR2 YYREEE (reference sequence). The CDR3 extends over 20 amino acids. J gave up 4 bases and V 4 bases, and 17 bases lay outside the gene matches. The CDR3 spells CASSPAGQGGPAVYNSPLHF. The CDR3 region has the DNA TGTGCCAGCAGCCCCGCTGGACAGGGGGGTCCCGCTGTTTATAATTCACCCCTCCACTTT. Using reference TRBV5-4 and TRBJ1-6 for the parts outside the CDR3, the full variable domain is ETGVTQSPTHLIKTRGQQVTLRCSSQSGHNTVSWYQQALGQGPQFIFQYYREEENGRGNFPPRFSGLQFPNYSSELNVNALELDDSALYLCASSPAGQGGPAVYNSPLHFGNGTRLTVT.

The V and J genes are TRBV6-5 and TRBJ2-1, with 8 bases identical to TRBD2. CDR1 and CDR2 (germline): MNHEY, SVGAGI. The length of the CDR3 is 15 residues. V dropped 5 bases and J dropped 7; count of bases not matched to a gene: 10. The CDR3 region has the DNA TGTGCCAGCAGTCCAGCGGGAGTAGCGGTGAATGAGCAGTTCTTC. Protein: CASSPAGVAVNEQFF.

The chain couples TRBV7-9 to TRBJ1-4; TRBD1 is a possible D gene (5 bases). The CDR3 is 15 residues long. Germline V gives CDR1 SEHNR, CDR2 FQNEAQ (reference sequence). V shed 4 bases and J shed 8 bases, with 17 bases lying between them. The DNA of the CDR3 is TGTGCCAGCAGCTCCGGACATGCCGCTTGGGAAAAACTGTTTTTT. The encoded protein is CASSSGHAAWEKLFF.

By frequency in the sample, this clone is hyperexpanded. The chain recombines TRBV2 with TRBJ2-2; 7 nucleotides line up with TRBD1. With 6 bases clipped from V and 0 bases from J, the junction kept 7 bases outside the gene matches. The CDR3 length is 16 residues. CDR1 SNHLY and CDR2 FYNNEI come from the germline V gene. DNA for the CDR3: TGTGCCAGCAGCGACACAGGGGCCCCGAACACCGGGGAGCTGTTTTTT. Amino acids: CASSDTGAPNTGELFF.

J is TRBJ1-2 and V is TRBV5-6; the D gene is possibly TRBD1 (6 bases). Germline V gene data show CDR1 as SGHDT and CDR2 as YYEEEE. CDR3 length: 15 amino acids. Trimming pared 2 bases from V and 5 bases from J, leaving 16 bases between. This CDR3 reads CASSFGVDSLYGYTF. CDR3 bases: TGTGCCAGCAGCTTCGGTGTGGACAGCCTGTATGGCTACACCTTC. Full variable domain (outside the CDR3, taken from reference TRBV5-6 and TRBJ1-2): DAGVTQSPTHLIKTRGQQVTLRCSPKSGHDTVSWYQQALGQGPQFIFQYYEEEERQRGNFPDRFSGHQFPNYSSELNVNALLLGDSALYLCASSFGVDSLYGYTFGSGTRLTVV.

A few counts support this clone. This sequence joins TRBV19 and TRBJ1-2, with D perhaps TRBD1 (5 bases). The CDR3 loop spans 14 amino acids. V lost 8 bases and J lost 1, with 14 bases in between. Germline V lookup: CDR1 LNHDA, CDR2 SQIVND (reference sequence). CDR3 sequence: CASRRRAVNYGYTF. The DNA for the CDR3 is TGTGCCAGTCGGCGCAGGGCCGTTAACTATGGCTACACCTTC.

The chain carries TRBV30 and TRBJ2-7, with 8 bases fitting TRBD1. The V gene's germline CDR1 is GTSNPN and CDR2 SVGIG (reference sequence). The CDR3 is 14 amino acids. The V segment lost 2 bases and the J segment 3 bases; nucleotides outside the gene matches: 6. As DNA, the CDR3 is TGTGCCTGGAGTAGTGGACAGGGTAGCTACGAGCAGTACTTC. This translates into CAWSSGQGSYEQYF. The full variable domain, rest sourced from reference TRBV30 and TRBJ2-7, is SQTIHQWPATLVQPVGSPLSLECTVEGTSNPNLYWYRQAAGRGLQLLFYSVGIGQISSEVPQNLSASRPQDRQFILSSKKLLLSDSGFYLCAWSSGQGSYEQYFGPGTRLTVT.

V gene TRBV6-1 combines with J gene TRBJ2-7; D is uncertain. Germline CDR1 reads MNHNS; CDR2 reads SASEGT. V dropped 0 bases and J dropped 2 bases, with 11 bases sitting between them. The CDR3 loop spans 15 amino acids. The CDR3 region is CASSEAPDGAYEQYF. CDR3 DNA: TGTGCCAGCAGTGAAGCGCCCGACGGAGCCTACGAGCAGTACTTC.

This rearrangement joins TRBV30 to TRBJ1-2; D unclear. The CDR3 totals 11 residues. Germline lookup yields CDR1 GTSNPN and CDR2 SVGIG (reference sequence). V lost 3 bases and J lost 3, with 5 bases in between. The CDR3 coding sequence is TGTGCCTGGAGCGATTACTATGGCTACACCTTC. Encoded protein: CAWSDYYGYTF.

This CDR3 reads CASSIDLGTGGIDEQYF. CDR3 DNA sequence: TGTGCCAGTAGTATAGATCTCGGGACAGGGGGTATTGACGAGCAGTACTTC. The V and J genes are TRBV19 and TRBJ2-7; 11 bases match TRBD1. There are 17 residues in the CDR3. J gave up 5 bases and V 0 bases, and 9 bases lay outside the gene matches. Germline V gene data show CDR1 as LNHDA and CDR2 as SQIVND (reference sequence).

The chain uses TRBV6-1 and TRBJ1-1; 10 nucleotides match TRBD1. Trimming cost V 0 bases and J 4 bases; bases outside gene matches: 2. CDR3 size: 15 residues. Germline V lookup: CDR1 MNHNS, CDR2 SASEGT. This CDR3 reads CASSEAGTGATEAFF. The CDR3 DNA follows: TGTGCCAGCAGTGAAGCCGGGACAGGGGCCACTGAAGCTTTCTTT.

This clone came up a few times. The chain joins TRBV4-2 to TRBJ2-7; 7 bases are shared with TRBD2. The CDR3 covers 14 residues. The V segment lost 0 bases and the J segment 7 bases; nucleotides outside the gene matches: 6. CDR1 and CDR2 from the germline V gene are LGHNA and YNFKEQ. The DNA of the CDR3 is TGTGCCAGCAGCCAAGAAAGCGGGAACGGAGAGCAGTACTTC. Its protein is CASSQESGNGEQYF.

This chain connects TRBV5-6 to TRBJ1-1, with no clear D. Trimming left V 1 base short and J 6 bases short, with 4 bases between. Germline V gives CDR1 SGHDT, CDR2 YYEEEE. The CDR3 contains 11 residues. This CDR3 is CASSLLSEAFF. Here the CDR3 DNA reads TGTGCCAGCAGCTTGTTGTCTGAAGCTTTCTTT.

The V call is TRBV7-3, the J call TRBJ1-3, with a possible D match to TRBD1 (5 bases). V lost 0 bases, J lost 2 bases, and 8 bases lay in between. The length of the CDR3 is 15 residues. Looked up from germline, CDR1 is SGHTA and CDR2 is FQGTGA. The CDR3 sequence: CASSLTPGTGNTIYF. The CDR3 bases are TGTGCCAGCAGCTTAACTCCAGGGACTGGAAACACCATATATTTT. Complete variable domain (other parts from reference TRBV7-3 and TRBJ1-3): GAGVSQTPSNKVTEKGKYVELRCDPISGHTALYWYRQSLGQGPEFLIYFQGTGAADDSGLPNDRFFAVRPEGSVSTLKIQRTERGDSAVYLCASSLTPGTGNTIYFGEGSWLTVV.

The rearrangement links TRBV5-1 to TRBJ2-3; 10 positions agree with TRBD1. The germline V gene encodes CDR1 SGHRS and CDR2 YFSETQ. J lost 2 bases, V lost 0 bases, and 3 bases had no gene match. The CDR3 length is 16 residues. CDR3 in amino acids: CASSLGGTGATDTQYF. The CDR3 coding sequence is TGCGCCAGCAGCTTGGGGGGGACAGGGGCCACAGATACGCAGTATTTT.

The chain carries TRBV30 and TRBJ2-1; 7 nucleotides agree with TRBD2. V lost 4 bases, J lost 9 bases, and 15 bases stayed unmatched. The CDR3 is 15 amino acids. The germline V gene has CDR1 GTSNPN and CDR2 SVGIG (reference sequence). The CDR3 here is CAWNPPGTIGSEQFF. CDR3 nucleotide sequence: TGTGCCTGGAACCCCCCCGGGACTATAGGGAGTGAGCAGTTCTTC.

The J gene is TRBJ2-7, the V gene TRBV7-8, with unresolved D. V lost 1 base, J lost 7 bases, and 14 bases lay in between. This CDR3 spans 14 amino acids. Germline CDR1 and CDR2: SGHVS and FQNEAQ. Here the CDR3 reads CASSLVRPLKEQYF. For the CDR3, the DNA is TGTGCCAGCAGCTTAGTCCGGCCGCTTAAGGAGCAGTACTTC.

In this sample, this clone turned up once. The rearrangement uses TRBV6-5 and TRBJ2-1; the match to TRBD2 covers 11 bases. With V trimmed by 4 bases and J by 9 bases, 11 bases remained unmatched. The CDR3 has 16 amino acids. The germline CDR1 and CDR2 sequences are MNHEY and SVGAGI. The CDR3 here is CASSLVLAGGRSEQFF. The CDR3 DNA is TGTGCCAGCAGTTTAGTCCTAGCGGGAGGCAGGAGTGAGCAGTTCTTC.

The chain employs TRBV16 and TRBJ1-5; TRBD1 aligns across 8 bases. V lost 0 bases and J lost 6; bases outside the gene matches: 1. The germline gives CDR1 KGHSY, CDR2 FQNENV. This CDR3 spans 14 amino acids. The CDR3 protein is CASSQSTGGQPQHF. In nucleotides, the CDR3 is TGTGCCAGCAGCCAATCTACAGGGGGTCAGCCCCAGCATTTT.

CDR3 bases: TGCGCCAGCAGCCAAGATGTAGCGGGAGCGATACACCACGAGCAGTACTTC. Translated: CASSQDVAGAIHHEQYF. The rearrangement links TRBV4-1 to TRBJ2-7; 9 bases are shared with TRBD2. J lost 5 bases, V lost 0 bases, and 11 bases had no gene match. The germline V gene encodes CDR1 MGHRA and CDR2 YSYEKL. This CDR3 is 17 amino acids long.